This T cell receptor (beta chain) came from a study of shared clonotypes between healthy human individuals. Germline V gene lookup returns CDR1 DFQATT and CDR2 SNEGSKA (reference sequence). V gave up 5 bases and J gave up 4 bases, with 8 bases separating them. This CDR3 is built from 11 residues. Profiling relied on immunoSEQ multiplex PCR, and the TCRdb table lists in-frame clones only, not all of them. The sample gives about 2 million clones, over 85% of which show up once; 0.1% to 0.15% is in the top ten. The chain joins TRBV20-1 to TRBJ2-5; D uncertain. The sequenced material came from naive CD4+ T cells sorted from blood. As to subset: CD45RA+ positively selected. The sequence came from a man aged 18 to 29 in good health. Here the CDR3 reads CSALQGETQYF. The CDR3 DNA follows: TGCAGTGCTCTCCAAGGAGAGACCCAGTACTTC.